What follows are 18 T cell receptor beta chains derived from one specimen sequenced in a study of blood T cells in healthy people across ages. Next came a second PCR, run for about 7 to 12 cycles, which used a sample-barcoded 5' primer along with a J-beta primer mix. In TCRdb, the 5' RACE reads were re-called with MiXCR into one record per CDR3 protein. The table shows some 1.8 million distinct CDR3 sequences, with roughly 43% occurring only once. The sample was blood. These TCRs come from a human donor in good health.

This clonotype was observed a handful of times. CDR3 DNA sequence: TGTGCCAGCAGCTTAGCGCGTGTAACTAGCGGGGGCCACTCCTACAATGAGCAGTTCTTC. Translating gives CASSLARVTSGGHSYNEQFF. The chain employs TRBV7-2 and TRBJ2-1, with 11 bases that match TRBD2. The CDR3 length is 20 residues. The ends lost 0 bases at V and 0 bases at J; junction bases unmatched: 10. Germline V lookup: CDR1 SGHTA, CDR2 FQGNSA.

In the case of this clonotype: The junction and the germline gene differ at one end; a read error may be behind it. This CDR3 is CASGLDVGDEQFF. The CDR3 bases are TGTGCTAGTGGCTTGGATGTGGGGGATGAGCAGTTCTTC. V usage is TRBV12-5 and J usage is TRBJ2-1; perhaps D is TRBD1 or TRBD2 (5 bases each). CDR1 LGHNT and CDR2 FRNRAP come from the germline V gene. CDR3 size: 13 residues.

In its sample, this clonotype was seen a few times. This rearrangement joins TRBV12-3 or TRBV12-4 to TRBJ1-2, with TRBD1 as a possible D gene (6 bases). CDR3 length: 12 residues. Trimming removed 10 bases from V and 6 bases from J, with 15 bases in between. CDR3 nucleotide sequence: TGTGCCACCAGAGAACAGGGTCATGGCTACACCTTC. Residues: CATREQGHGYTF.

The gene calls are TRBV4-2 and TRBJ1-5; D is undetermined. CDR1 and CDR2 (germline): LGHNA, YNFKEQ. V lost 0 bases, J lost 0 bases, and 9 bases lay in between. The CDR3 has 16 amino acids. The CDR3 coding sequence is TGTGCCAGCAGCCAAGAAAAAGATTATAGCAATCAGCCCCAGCATTTT. This codes for CASSQEKDYSNQPQHF.

V usage is TRBV29-1 and J usage is TRBJ2-7; 10 nucleotides line up with TRBD1. With 7 bases clipped from V and 5 bases from J, the junction kept 8 bases outside the gene matches. This CDR3 comprises 13 residues. Per germline, CDR1 SQVTM and CDR2 ANQGSEA. This CDR3 reads CSARDRGSNEQYF. The CDR3 DNA is TGCAGCGCCCGGGACAGGGGTTCCAACGAGCAGTACTTC.

This clonotype has a handful of counts. The chain recombines TRBV9 with TRBJ2-7; D is unresolved. The CDR3 contains 13 residues. In germline, CDR1 is SGDLS, CDR2 YYNGEE. V was pared by 3 bases and J by 6 bases, with 13 bases between. CDR3 residues: CASSEITVGEQYF. CDR3 nucleotides: TGTGCCAGCAGCGAAATAACTGTGGGCGAGCAGTACTTC.

This rearrangement joins TRBV12-3 or TRBV12-4 to TRBJ2-1; no reliable D call. The CDR3 contains 9 residues. The V end lost 5 bases, the J end lost 15 bases, and 8 bases lay between the germline ends. In DNA, the CDR3 is TGTGCCAGCAGTCACCCGCTGTTCTTC. It yields the protein CASSHPLFF.

This clonotype showed up many times. The V call is TRBV29-1, the J call TRBJ2-4; the match to TRBD1 covers 9 bases. The DNA end favors TRBJ2-7, so the J call may be wrong. Germline V lookup: CDR1 SQVTM, CDR2 ANQGSEA. This CDR3 has 12 residues. The DNA for the CDR3 is TGCAGCGTGGGACAGGGAGCCAACGAGCAGTACTTC. It is translated as CSVGQGANEQYF.

This clonotype was seen only a few times. The chain employs TRBV20-1 and TRBJ2-5; D not resolved. CDR1 and CDR2 (germline): DFQATT, SNEGSKA (reference sequence). The CDR3 extends over 12 amino acids. V was clipped by 5 bases and J by 1 base, with 8 bases between them. Here the CDR3 DNA reads TGCAGTGCTTACCGACTCCAAGAGACCCAGTACTTC. It codes for CSAYRLQETQYF.

This clonotype was observed a few times. The V gene is TRBV7-7, the J gene TRBJ2-5; a possible D gene is TRBD2 (6 bases). Deletions cut 3 bases from V and 3 bases from J, with 20 bases between. The CDR3 extends over 17 amino acids. Germline assignment: CDR1 SSHAT and CDR2 FNYEAQ (reference sequence). The CDR3 sequence: CASSFIGGGGLEETQYF. The CDR3 DNA reads as TGTGCCAGCAGCTTCATCGGGGGAGGAGGGTTAGAAGAGACCCAGTACTTC.

V is TRBV6-1 and J is TRBJ2-1; D is undetermined. Trimming pared 7 bases from V and 4 bases from J, leaving 11 bases between. Germline CDR1 reads MNHNS; CDR2 reads SASEGT. The CDR3 contains 13 residues. Written as DNA, the CDR3 is TGTGCCAGCAAGGACCAGATGTACAATGAGCAGTTCTTC. The encoded protein is CASKDQMYNEQFF.

The chain joins TRBV7-2 to TRBJ2-1; D perhaps matches TRBD1 (5 bases). V gave up 5 bases and J gave up 7 bases, with 18 bases separating them. CDR1 and CDR2 from the germline V gene are SGHTA and FQGNSA. This CDR3 is 15 amino acids long. Here the CDR3 DNA reads TGTGCCAGCAGCCATGGGCAGGGTTTACAAAATGAGCAGTTCTTC. Translation: CASSHGQGLQNEQFF.

A remark on this clonotype: Relative to the germline gene, one junction end is altered; a read error may explain this. The rearrangement links TRBV7-2 to TRBJ1-1; D perhaps matches TRBD1 (5 bases). Germline V lookup: CDR1 SGHTA, CDR2 FQGNSA. The CDR3 contains 16 residues. CDR3 nucleotide sequence: TGTGCCAGCAGTCCAACTTGGCCGGGGACTGGGACTGGAGCTTTCTTT. Amino acid sequence: CASSPTWPGTGTGAFF.

This clonotype turned up a few times. The chain recombines TRBV7-2 with TRBJ1-4; D gene uncertain. Per germline, CDR1 SGHTA and CDR2 FQGNSA. CDR3 size: 13 residues. V lost 2 bases, J lost 11 bases, and 12 bases lay in between. CDR3 region: CASSLSYGNKLFF. The CDR3 bases are TGTGCCAGCAGCTTAAGTTACGGAAACAAACTGTTTTTT. The entire variable domain, with the rest obtained from reference TRBV7-2 and TRBJ1-4, is as follows: GAGVSQSPSNKVTEKGKDVELRCDPISGHTALYWYRQSLGQGLEFLIYFQGNSAPDKSGLPSDRFSAERTGGSVSTLTIQRTQQEDSAVYLCASSLSYGNKLFFGSGTQLSVL.

The rearrangement uses TRBV4-3 and TRBJ1-1, with TRBD1 as a possible D gene (6 bases). Trimming stripped 4 bases from V and 6 bases from J, with 12 bases between. The CDR3 contains 13 residues. The germline V gene has CDR1 LGHNA and CDR2 YSLEER. CDR3 residues: CASSRDGTSEAFF. In nucleotides, the CDR3 is TGCGCCAGCAGCCGGGACGGGACATCTGAAGCTTTCTTT.

As concerns this clonotype: A much larger clone is a single base away; this may be a read error. The gene calls are TRBV6-6 and TRBJ2-7, with a weak D call TRBD1 (6 bases). This CDR3 has 13 amino acids. Germline V gives CDR1 MNHNY, CDR2 SVGAGI (reference sequence). Here the CDR3 DNA reads TGTACCAGCAGCCAGGGACACTCCTACGAGCAGTACTTC. This encodes CTSSQGHSYEQYF.

The V call is TRBV3-1, the J call TRBJ2-4; D remains unclear. V shed 0 bases and J shed 9 bases, with 12 bases lying between them. Germline V gene lookup returns CDR1 LGHDT and CDR2 YNNKEL (reference sequence). This CDR3 contains 14 residues. CDR3 protein: CASSQDAVTTIQYF. The DNA of the CDR3 is TGTGCCAGCAGCCAAGATGCCGTAACCACCATTCAGTACTTC.

V and J are TRBV20-1 and TRBJ2-2; 9 bases align to TRBD1. Trimming removed 6 bases from V and 3 bases from J; junction bases left unmatched: 8. The CDR3 covers 15 residues. Germline lookup yields CDR1 DFQATT and CDR2 SNEGSKA (reference sequence). The DNA for the CDR3 is TGCAGTGCAAATGGACAGGGGTGGGACACCGGGGAGCTGTTTTTT. Translating gives CSANGQGWDTGELFF.